The 21 T cell receptor beta chains below come from one sample, sequenced in a study of blood T cell repertoires in COVID-19. Repertoires were generated with immunoSEQ multiplex PCR, while TCRdb's copy carries only in-frame clones and drops some. The sample holds around 69,000 clones, roughly nine tenths seen once. The sample consisted of peripheral blood. These receptors came from a woman aged 45-65 years with active COVID-19.

This clone was observed a handful of times. V and J are TRBV30 and TRBJ1-6; a weak D match, TRBD1 (6 bases). The CDR3 contains 15 residues. Germline V gene data show CDR1 as GTSNPN and CDR2 as SVGIG (reference sequence). The germline V and J ends were trimmed by 6 bases and 0 bases, with 12 bases remaining between them. CDR3 bases: TGTGCCTGCTACAGGGATTACTCCTATAATTCACCCCTCCACTTT. It yields the protein CACYRDYSYNSPLHF. Full variable domain (rest looked up from reference TRBV30 and TRBJ1-6): SQTIHQWPATLVQPVGSPLSLECTVEGTSNPNLYWYRQAAGRGLQLLFYSVGIGQISSEVPQNLSASRPQDRQFILSSKKLLLSDSGFYLCACYRDYSYNSPLHFGNGTRLTVT.

V gene TRBV6-5 combines with J gene TRBJ2-7; 11 bases match TRBD2. The CDR3 has 15 amino acids. Looked up from germline, CDR1 is MNHEY and CDR2 is SVGAGI. J was trimmed by 3 bases and V by 6 bases; bases with no gene match: 7. The CDR3 protein is CASRAGTSGYYEQYF. The CDR3, as DNA: TGTGCCAGCAGGGCCGGGACTAGCGGATACTACGAGCAGTACTTC.

V and J are TRBV29-1 and TRBJ2-3, with D perhaps matching TRBD1 (6 bases). This CDR3 comprises 14 residues. The V and J ends lost 6 bases and 8 bases respectively, with 21 bases between them. The germline V gene has CDR1 SQVTM and CDR2 ANQGSEA. The CDR3: CSVRSGQTRGTQYF. CDR3 nucleotides: TGCAGCGTCCGATCCGGACAGACCCGCGGTACGCAGTATTTT.

The chain is built from TRBV11-3 and TRBJ2-2; 13 nucleotides line up with TRBD2. Per germline, CDR1 SGHNT and CDR2 YENEEA. V shed 5 bases, J shed 6 bases, and the junction held 15 bases outside the gene matches. The CDR3 is 19 residues long. As DNA, the CDR3 is TGTGCCAGCAGCAGCCGGACTAGCGGGAGAAGCGGTTGGCCCGGGGAGCTGTTTTTT. This codes for CASSSRTSGRSGWPGELFF.

This clone was counted a single time. The CDR3 DNA is TGTGCCTGGAGTCAAGGGCTAACGGGAGGCTATTTT. The encoded protein is CAWSQGLTGGYF. This sequence joins TRBV30 and TRBJ2-3, with 7 bases aligning to TRBD2. Germline loops: CDR1 GTSNPN, CDR2 SVGIG (reference sequence). V shed 2 bases, J shed 15 bases, and the junction held 11 bases outside the gene matches. The CDR3 spans 12 residues.

This sequence joins TRBV27 and TRBJ2-7; 13 bases fit TRBD2. This CDR3 spans 13 amino acids. V lost 6 bases, J lost 4 bases, and 0 bases stayed unmatched. The V gene's germline CDR1 is MNHEY and CDR2 SMNVEV (reference sequence). For the CDR3, the DNA is TGTGCCAGCAGACTAGCGGGAGGGTACGAGCAGTACTTC. Amino acids: CASRLAGGYEQYF.

A note on this clone: The same CDR3 also results from other DNA sequences found in this sample. V and J are TRBV7-3 and TRBJ2-1; TRBD1 matches 7 bases. CDR1 and CDR2 from the germline V gene are SGHTA and FQGTGA. With V trimmed by 3 bases and J by 2 bases, 1 base remained unmatched. The CDR3 covers 14 residues. CDR3 protein: CASSLGTAYNEQFF. The CDR3 coding sequence is TGTGCCAGCAGCTTGGGGACAGCCTACAATGAGCAGTTCTTC.

The chain combines TRBV9 with TRBJ2-3, with unresolved D. The germline gives CDR1 SGDLS, CDR2 YYNGEE. Trimming shortened V by 4 bases and J by 0 bases, and 12 bases separated the two germline ends. This CDR3 is 15 amino acids long. The CDR3 sequence: CASSPQAYSTDTQYF. The CDR3 DNA reads TGTGCCAGCAGCCCCCAGGCGTATAGCACAGATACGCAGTATTTT.

This clone was counted a few times. This chain uses TRBV6-4 with TRBJ2-1, with TRBD1 matching over 11 bases. Looked up from germline, CDR1 is MRHNA and CDR2 is SNTAGT. The junction had 4 bases not matched to a gene; V was cut back by 6 bases and J by 3 bases. This CDR3 is 15 amino acids long. The CDR3 DNA reads as TGTGCCAGCAGGATAGGGACAGGGGGCTACAATGAGCAGTTCTTC. This sequence encodes CASRIGTGGYNEQFF.

This chain uses TRBV5-1 with TRBJ2-5, with 10 bases aligning to TRBD2. Germline V lookup: CDR1 SGHRS, CDR2 YFSETQ. The V and J ends lost 5 bases and 1 base, in that order; junction bases with no gene match: 2. This CDR3 has 14 residues. The CDR3 protein is CASRGLAFQETQYF. DNA of the CDR3: TGCGCCAGCAGGGGACTAGCGTTCCAAGAGACCCAGTACTTC.

V usage is TRBV6-5 and J usage is TRBJ2-3; D is unclear. Germline V CDR1 and CDR2: MNHEY, SVGAGI. This CDR3 spans 13 amino acids. The V gene lost 10 bases and the J gene lost 6 bases, with 17 bases spanning the gap. The CDR3 loop reads CAIAPHLADTQYF. CDR3 in DNA: TGTGCCATAGCACCCCACCTGGCGGATACGCAGTATTTT.

The count of this clone is one. This sequence joins TRBV7-8 and TRBJ2-1, with 14 positions matching TRBD2. Per germline, CDR1 SGHVS and CDR2 FQNEAQ. Trimming took 3 bases from V and 8 from J; bases not matched to a gene: 9. This CDR3 region has 17 residues. CDR3: CASSFRPGLAGVHEQFF. The CDR3 DNA follows: TGTGCCAGCAGCTTCCGCCCGGGACTAGCGGGAGTCCATGAGCAGTTCTTC.

The chain uses TRBV7-9 and TRBJ1-4; 9 bases align to TRBD1. The CDR3 has 16 amino acids. J was trimmed by 7 bases and V by 5 bases; bases with no gene match: 11. CDR1 is SEHNR, CDR2 FQNEAQ, per germline (reference sequence). The CDR3 coding sequence is TGTGCCAGCAGCATTGGACAGGGGACGATGGGTGAAAAACTGTTTTTT. Its translation: CASSIGQGTMGEKLFF.

As DNA, the CDR3 is TGCAGCTCTTCCTCCGGGACAGCTAATGAAAAACTGTTTTTT. As protein: CSSSSGTANEKLFF. The genes are TRBV29-1 and TRBJ1-4, with 7 bases lining up with TRBD1. Germline CDR1 is SQVTM and CDR2 is ANQGSEA. CDR3 length: 14 residues. After removal of 8 bases from V and 3 bases from J, the junction contained 9 bases not matched to a gene.

The sample holds a few counts of this clone. The CDR3 loop is CASSFGTAQSNQPQHF. The CDR3 region has the DNA TGTGCCAGCAGTTTTGGGACAGCCCAAAGCAATCAGCCCCAGCATTTT. The chain uses TRBV6-2 or TRBV6-3 and TRBJ1-5, with 7 nucleotides matching TRBD1. Germline V gene lookup returns CDR1 MNHEY and CDR2 SVGEGT. J gave up 1 base and V 4 bases, and 7 bases lay outside the gene matches. This CDR3 region has 16 residues.

This clone occurred a few times. This chain uses TRBV2 with TRBJ2-3, with a tentative D call TRBD2 (5 bases). The germline V gene has CDR1 SNHLY and CDR2 FYNNEI. This CDR3 comprises 13 residues. Trimming pared 7 bases from V and 2 bases from J, leaving 10 bases between. The CDR3 protein is CASNRGYTDTQYF. The CDR3, as DNA: TGTGCCAGCAATCGGGGTTACACAGATACGCAGTATTTT. The whole variable domain, filled in from reference TRBV2 and TRBJ2-3, reads EPEVTQTPSHQVTQMGQEVILRCVPISNHLYFYWYRQILGQKVEFLVSFYNNEISEKSEIFDDQFSVERPDGSNFTLKIRSTKLEDSAMYFCASNRGYTDTQYFGPGTRLTVL.

The chain combines TRBV24-1 with TRBJ2-1; 13 bases match TRBD2. Germline CDR1 reads KGHDR; CDR2 reads SFDVKD. The CDR3 loop spans 17 amino acids. J gave up 4 bases and V 3 bases, and 5 bases lay outside the gene matches. This CDR3 reads CATSDTGLAGLYNEQFF. The CDR3 bases are TGTGCCACCAGTGATACGGGACTAGCGGGACTTTACAATGAGCAGTTCTTC.

The CDR3 coding sequence is TGTGCCACCAGCAGAGATCTTGGGACAGCTACAGATACGCAGTATTTT. This gives the protein CATSRDLGTATDTQYF. The genes are TRBV15 and TRBJ2-3, with 7 bases lining up with TRBD1. The CDR3 runs to 16 residues. The V segment lost 0 bases and the J segment 3 bases; nucleotides outside the gene matches: 6. Germline CDR1 is LNHNV and CDR2 is YYDKDF (reference sequence).

In this sample, this clone turned up once. The chain uses TRBV19 and TRBJ1-5; D not certain. The CDR3 runs to 14 residues. CDR1 and CDR2 (germline): LNHDA, SQIVND (reference sequence). V was clipped by 5 bases and J by 0 bases, with 8 bases between them. The CDR3 sequence: CASSLTASNQPQHF. DNA of the CDR3: TGTGCCAGTAGTCTTACAGCTAGCAATCAGCCCCAGCATTTT. Using reference TRBV19 and TRBJ1-5 for the parts outside the CDR3, the full variable domain is DGGITQSPKYLFRKEGQNVTLSCEQNLNHDAMYWYRQDPGQGLRLIYYSQIVNDFQKGDIAEGYSVSREKKESFPLTVTSAQKNPTAFYLCASSLTASNQPQHFGDGTRLSIL.

The chain couples TRBV24-1 to TRBJ2-5, with TRBD1 matching 7 bases. Per germline, CDR1 KGHDR and CDR2 SFDVKD. The CDR3 is 13 amino acids. V was pared by 3 bases and J by 4 bases, with 1 base of the junction left unmatched. The CDR3 protein is CATSDPGGETQYF. The CDR3 coding sequence is TGTGCCACCAGTGATCCAGGGGGAGAGACCCAGTACTTC.

The gene calls are TRBV27 and TRBJ2-5; perhaps TRBD2 as D (5 bases). This CDR3 region has 13 residues. Trimming removed 5 bases at V and 7 bases at J, with 14 bases between. The germline V gene has CDR1 MNHEY and CDR2 SMNVEV (reference sequence). CDR3 nucleotides: TGTGCCAGCAGTCAGATTGGCCGGGGGACCCAGTACTTC. Translated, it gives CASSQIGRGTQYF.